The TCR beta chain under discussion was sequenced for a study of shared clonotypes between healthy human individuals. The CDR3 runs to 16 residues. Germline V CDR1 and CDR2: SGHRS, YFSETQ. With V trimmed by 0 bases and J by 1 base, 1 base remained unmatched. Assay: immunoSEQ multiplex PCR; the TCRdb copy retains only in-frame clones and omits some. The sample contains hundreds of thousands of clones, around 75% of which appear only once. The V call is TRBV5-1, the J call TRBJ1-5, with 10 positions matching TRBD1. The sequencing sample was made of PBMCs. This clonotype originated in a woman aged 35 to 49 in good health. Some clones in this sample may be carry-over from other donors' samples. The CDR3: CASSLGTGGSNQPQHF. The CDR3 coding sequence is TGCGCCAGCAGCTTGGGGACAGGGGGAAGCAATCAGCCCCAGCATTTT.